This T cell receptor beta chain was sequenced in a study of blood T cell repertoires in COVID-19. Donors in Cohort 3 counted as recovered after two negative PCRs, clearance, or symptom resolution. Authors' processing steps: How many nucleated cells were present was estimated from reference gene primer amplification. The method was immunoSEQ multiplex PCR; TCRdb's version includes in-frame clones alone and lacks a portion of them. That table furnishes V, J and clone size, whereas the DNA furnished D and trimming. The table lists about 220,000 clones, roughly four fifths of them singletons, with approximately 15% in the top ten. The sample taken for sequencing was PBMCs or T cells enriched from blood (not recorded which). The TCR was taken from a man aged 40-50 years who had recovered from COVID-19.

The CDR3 DNA is TGTGCCAGCAGTGCCTCCGGGACTAGCGTTGAATACGAGCAGTACTTC. Amino acid sequence: CASSASGTSVEYEQYF. The gene calls are TRBV28 and TRBJ2-7, with 10 positions matching TRBD2. Germline CDR1 is MDHEN and CDR2 is SYDVKM. Trimming took 5 bases from V and 4 from J; bases not matched to a gene: 11. The CDR3 runs to 16 residues.